Presented here are 30 T cell receptor beta chains from one specimen sequenced in a study of vaccination effects on CD4 cells after COVID-19. Antigen-specific CD4+ T cells were expanded (with viral peptide pools) by the ViraFEST assay ahead of sequencing. With around ten days of culture completed, CD4+ T cells were isolated. Two doses of BNT162b2 or mRNA-1273 vaccine were administered to participants. The protocol was immunoSEQ multiplex PCR, while the TCRdb copy is restricted to in-frame clones and leaves out a portion. The table has around 24,000 clones, approximately 80% seen once. The antigens of these receptors remain unknown. Sample: CD4+ T cells from PBMCs cultured with SARS-CoV-2 spike peptides, taken after COVID-19 vaccination. The receptors originated from a human donor who received a COVID-19 vaccine. Some clones in this sample may be carry-over from other donors' samples.

The chain is built from TRBV7-2 and TRBJ1-2; D gene unclear. Trimming cost V 5 bases and J 3 bases, with 7 bases left between them. This CDR3 is 12 amino acids long. Germline V gives CDR1 SGHTA, CDR2 FQGNSA. The CDR3 loop reads CASSPRDYGYTF. In DNA, the CDR3 is TGTGCCAGCAGCCCCCGGGACTATGGCTACACCTTC.

The chain employs TRBV7-2 and TRBJ2-4; D is uncertain. Between the trimmed V and J ends, which lost 5 bases and 1 base, there was a span of 18 bases. The CDR3 has 17 residues. CDR1 is SGHTA, CDR2 FQGNSA, per germline. The chain's CDR3 is CASSPYGRVGAKNIQYF. The CDR3 bases are TGTGCCAGCAGCCCGTATGGACGTGTCGGGGCCAAAAACATTCAGTACTTC.

The J gene is TRBJ1-2, the V gene TRBV29-1, with D possibly being TRBD1 (6 bases). V dropped 4 bases and J dropped 4 bases, with 10 bases sitting between them. CDR1 and CDR2 (germline): SQVTM, ANQGSEA. This CDR3 region has 12 residues. The CDR3 reads CSVGVQGYGYTF. DNA of the CDR3: TGCAGCGTTGGGGTACAGGGCTATGGCTACACCTTC.

The chain uses TRBV18 and TRBJ1-1, with D hard to call. Germline lookup yields CDR1 KGHSH and CDR2 LQKENI. The CDR3 consists of 16 residues. Trimming removed 1 base at V and 0 bases at J, with 12 bases between. DNA for the CDR3: TGTGCCAGCTCACCACGGGCAGCCCTCATGAACACTGAAGCTTTCTTT. Translating gives CASSPRAALMNTEAFF.

The chain joins TRBV6-5 to TRBJ2-3; the D call may be TRBD1 or TRBD2 (5 bases each). Germline V lookup: CDR1 MNHEY, CDR2 SVGAGI. This CDR3 comprises 14 residues. V lost 6 bases to trimming and J lost 7 bases, with 17 bases between them. The DNA for the CDR3 is TGTGCCAGCAGGACCGGGGCACCACCATATACGCAGTATTTT. It encodes CASRTGAPPYTQYF.

J is TRBJ2-7 and V is TRBV18; tentative D call: TRBD1 (6 bases). Germline V lookup: CDR1 KGHSH, CDR2 LQKENI. CDR3 length: 14 amino acids. V lost 4 bases to trimming and J lost 6 bases, with 16 bases between them. CDR3 nucleotides: TGTGCCAGCTCACGGCCAGGGGTTTTTCGCGAGCAGTACTTC. Protein sequence: CASSRPGVFREQYF.

This clone came up a few times. The chain carries TRBV4-1 and TRBJ2-5; 7 bases align to TRBD2. V lost 1 base to trimming and J lost 5 bases; unmatched junction nucleotides: 7. Germline lookup yields CDR1 MGHRA and CDR2 YSYEKL. The CDR3 extends over 15 amino acids. The CDR3 protein is CASSQGGGRQETQYF. CDR3 coding DNA: TGCGCCAGCAGCCAAGGGGGAGGGCGGCAGGAGACCCAGTACTTC.

This sequence joins TRBV5-1 and TRBJ1-1; D remains ambiguous. In germline, CDR1 is SGHRS, CDR2 YFSETQ. The CDR3 length is 13 residues. The ends were cut back, 6 bases at V and 0 bases at J, with 9 bases in the middle. The CDR3 here is CASKRVMNTEAFF. DNA of the CDR3: TGCGCCAGCAAGCGAGTTATGAACACTGAAGCTTTCTTT.

The chain employs TRBV3-1 (or the pseudogene TRBV3-2) and TRBJ1-1; D remains unclear. The CDR3 totals 14 residues. Per the germline V gene, CDR1 is LGHDT and CDR2 is YNNKEL (reference sequence). V was cut by 4 bases and J by 1 base, with 10 bases left in between. For the CDR3, the DNA is TGTGCCAGCAGCCGCCTAGGCCCGAACACTGAAGCTTTCTTT. Its protein product is CASSRLGPNTEAFF.

This chain uses TRBV5-1 with TRBJ2-5, with 7 bases matching TRBD2. Unmatched junction bases numbered 3, after V lost 4 bases and J lost 0 bases. The CDR3 totals 14 residues. Per the germline V gene, CDR1 is SGHRS and CDR2 is YFSETQ. CDR3 in amino acids: CASSPAGDQETQYF. CDR3 nucleotide sequence: TGCGCCAGCAGCCCTGCGGGGGACCAAGAGACCCAGTACTTC.

CDR3 sequence: CASSESPGAYGYTF. CDR3 DNA: TGTGCCAGCAGTGAATCCCCCGGGGCCTATGGCTACACCTTC. The V gene is TRBV6-1, the J gene TRBJ1-2; possible D gene TRBD1, 5 bases. This CDR3 is 14 amino acids long. Germline CDR1 MNHNS, CDR2 SASEGT. Trimming left V 2 bases short and J 4 bases short, with 11 bases between.

This clone is medium-sized within its sample. This sequence joins TRBV6-5 and TRBJ1-1; 8 positions agree with TRBD1. The V segment lost 2 bases and the J segment 10 bases; nucleotides outside the gene matches: 3. The CDR3 has 12 residues. Germline CDR1 and CDR2: MNHEY and SVGAGI. CDR3 sequence (DNA): TGTGCCAGCAGTTACAGTACAGGGGGAGCTTTCTTT. Translation gives CASSYSTGGAFF.

The chain joins TRBV7-2 to TRBJ1-2; D may be TRBD1 (6 bases). V was trimmed by 2 bases and J by 3 bases, leaving 10 bases between them. CDR1 and CDR2 (germline): SGHTA, FQGNSA. This CDR3 is built from 14 residues. CDR3 in DNA: TGTGCCAGCAGCTTAAACAGGGCCGACTATGGCTACACCTTC. It encodes CASSLNRADYGYTF.

J is TRBJ2-1 and V is TRBV4-1; 10 bases line up with TRBD1. V lost 4 bases to trimming and J lost 2 bases; unmatched junction nucleotides: 2. The length of the CDR3 is 15 residues. Germline loops: CDR1 MGHRA, CDR2 YSYEKL. The CDR3 loop reads CASSRGQGPYNEQFF. The CDR3, as DNA: TGCGCCAGCAGCCGGGGACAGGGGCCCTACAATGAGCAGTTCTTC.

This clone was detected a few times. The rearrangement joins TRBV5-1 to TRBJ2-5; 9 nucleotides line up with TRBD1. CDR1 is SGHRS, CDR2 YFSETQ, per germline. CDR3 size: 15 residues. Germline trimming cut 6 bases from V and 2 bases from J; bases unmatched to any gene: 8. The CDR3 region is CASTDGQGTQETQYF. CDR3 coding DNA: TGCGCCAGCACCGACGGACAGGGGACGCAAGAGACCCAGTACTTC.

V and J are TRBV25-1 and TRBJ1-3, with D uncertain. V gave up 7 bases and J gave up 7 bases, with 11 bases separating them. This CDR3 comprises 12 residues. The germline gives CDR1 MGHDK, CDR2 SYGVNS. CDR3 sequence: CASTSSGNTIYF. In DNA, the CDR3 is TGTGCCAGCACGTCCAGTGGGAACACCATATATTTT. The full variable domain, with the rest looked up from reference TRBV25-1 and TRBJ1-3, is EADIYQTPRYLVIGTGKKITLECSQTMGHDKMYWYQQDPGMELHLIHYSYGVNSTEKGDLSSESTVSRIRTEHFPLTLESARPSHTSQYLCASTSSGNTIYFGEGSWLTVV.

The rearrangement joins TRBV21-1 to TRBJ2-3. TRBV21-1 has pseudogene status. This CDR3 has 12 amino acids. In DNA form, the CDR3 reads TGTGCCAGCGATCCTCGGGGCGATACGCAGTATTTT. It is translated as CASDPRGDTQYF.

This sequence joins TRBV6-5 and TRBJ2-1, with 11 bases matching TRBD1. The germline V gene encodes CDR1 MNHEY and CDR2 SVGAGI. The CDR3 has 14 amino acids. The V gene end was trimmed by 6 bases and the J gene end by 8 bases; junction bases not matched to a gene: 6. CDR3 in amino acids: CASSPDRGRDEQFF. The CDR3 DNA reads as TGTGCCAGCAGCCCGGACAGGGGGCGAGATGAGCAGTTCTTC.

V gene TRBV29-1 combines with J gene TRBJ2-2, with 8 bases aligning to TRBD1. Germline V gene data show CDR1 as SQVTM and CDR2 as ANQGSEA. The CDR3 consists of 14 residues. Germline trimming cut 1 base from V and 4 bases from J; bases unmatched to any gene: 2. The CDR3 region is CSVEGQGLTGELFF. CDR3 nucleotide sequence: TGCAGCGTTGAAGGACAGGGGCTCACCGGGGAGCTGTTTTTT.

This clone was seen a single time. This chain joins TRBV10-3 and TRBJ1-5; D is uncertain. CDR3 length equals 15 residues. V shed 3 bases and J shed 3 bases, with 12 bases lying between them. CDR1 is ENHRY and CDR2 is SYGVKD in the germline V gene. The chain's CDR3 is CAISDYSTTNQPQHF. CDR3 coding DNA: TGTGCCATCAGTGACTACAGTACTACCAATCAGCCCCAGCATTTT.

This clone showed up just a few times. The CDR3 region is CASSPQPTANTGELFF. For the CDR3, the DNA is TGTGCCAGCTCACCACAACCTACCGCGAACACCGGGGAGCTGTTTTTT. The V call is TRBV18, the J call TRBJ2-2; D gene unclear. CDR3 length equals 16 residues. Per the germline V gene, CDR1 is KGHSH and CDR2 is LQKENI. V was shortened by 1 base and J by 0 bases, with 9 bases between the two germline ends.

The chain links TRBV10-3 to TRBJ1-2; D is uncertain. CDR3 length: 15 amino acids. The V end was cut by 0 bases, the J end by 1 base, with 9 bases between. CDR1 and CDR2 (germline): ENHRY, SYGVKD. In DNA, the CDR3 is TGTGCCATCAGTGAGTCTCCGGGAAATAACTATGGCTACACCTTC. It codes for CAISESPGNNYGYTF.

The chain employs TRBV2 and TRBJ2-4; D is undetermined. Trimming cost V 3 bases and J 5 bases, with 11 bases left between them. The V gene's germline CDR1 is SNHLY and CDR2 FYNNEI. The CDR3 is 14 residues long. The CDR3 region is CASSDSAVQNIQYF. The CDR3 nucleotides read TGTGCCAGCAGTGACTCTGCAGTCCAAAACATTCAGTACTTC.

V usage is TRBV7-9 and J usage is TRBJ2-1; 10 bases are shared with TRBD2. The CDR3 is 15 residues long. The J segment lost 8 bases and the V segment lost 5 bases, leaving 9 bases of the junction unmatched. Germline lookup yields CDR1 SEHNR and CDR2 FQNEAQ (reference sequence). CDR3 nucleotide sequence: TGTGCCAGCAGCCCAGCGGGGGGGCCTTTTTATGAGCAGTTCTTC. Translated, it gives CASSPAGGPFYEQFF.

This chain uses TRBV27 with TRBJ2-6; D not certain. Germline CDR1 reads MNHEY; CDR2 reads SMNVEV (reference sequence). The germline V and J ends were trimmed by 2 bases and 4 bases, with 12 bases remaining between them. This CDR3 has 16 residues. CDR3 loop: CASSLIWLPGANVLTF. For the CDR3, the DNA is TGTGCCAGCAGTTTAATCTGGCTGCCAGGGGCCAACGTCCTGACTTTC.

The CDR3 is CASSADRRYTF. CDR3 nucleotides: TGTGCCAGTAGTGCGGACAGGCGCTACACCTTC. The chain joins TRBV19 to TRBJ1-2; 7 positions match TRBD1. V was clipped by 5 bases and J by 9 bases; unmatched bases: 3. The CDR3 loop spans 11 amino acids. CDR1 and CDR2 (germline): LNHDA, SQIVND (reference sequence).

The V call is TRBV24-1, the J call TRBJ1-1; D is perhaps TRBD1 (6 bases). Trimming removed 6 bases from V and 3 bases from J, with 10 bases in between. This CDR3 has 13 residues. The germline V gene encodes CDR1 KGHDR and CDR2 SFDVKD. In nucleotides, the CDR3 is TGTGCCACCAGTTATGGGGGGCACACTGAAGCTTTCTTT. Amino acid sequence: CATSYGGHTEAFF.

CDR3 nucleotides: TGTGCCAGTAGATTGGGGCGAGGTGGCAATCAGCCCCAGCATTTT. It yields the protein CASRLGRGGNQPQHF. V gene TRBV19 combines with J gene TRBJ1-5, with D tentatively TRBD1 (5 bases). CDR3 length: 15 residues. Trimming shortened V by 6 bases and J by 2 bases, and 14 bases separated the two germline ends. Germline-derived CDR1 and CDR2 are LNHDA and SQIVND (reference sequence).

The chain combines TRBV5-1 with TRBJ1-5; 11 bases line up with TRBD1. The germline gives CDR1 SGHRS, CDR2 YFSETQ. V trimming: 4 bases; J trimming: 6 bases; junction bases outside the gene matches: 12. There are 17 residues in the CDR3. The CDR3 region is CASSTGPGTGGSQPQHF. In DNA, the CDR3 is TGCGCCAGCAGCACGGGACCCGGGACAGGGGGATCTCAGCCCCAGCATTTT.

This rearrangement joins TRBV21-1 to TRBJ2-7; the table's D call, TRBD1, has no DNA check behind it. TRBV21-1 is shown as a pseudogene. This CDR3 comprises 15 residues. The DNA of the CDR3 is TGTGCCAGCAGGAGGAGCCGGACAGGGGGTTACGAGCAGTACGTC. Translating gives CASRRSRTGGYEQYV.